Presented here are 23 T cell receptor beta chains from one specimen sequenced in a study of early T cells in non-severe SARS-CoV-2 infection. TCRdb passed the 5' RACE reads through MiXCR, listing each CDR3 protein once. The sample shows some 91,000 distinct CDR3 sequences, 15% of them seen only once. Input material: whole blood. These receptors were taken from an adult who was a healthcare worker with PCR-confirmed SARS-CoV-2 infection or an uninfected control (not recorded which).

This clonotype was picked up a small number of times. CDR3 nucleotides: TGCGCCAGCAGCCTCGGGGCCCAAGAGACCCAGTACTTC. This codes for CASSLGAQETQYF. The chain employs TRBV5-1 and TRBJ2-5; the D call may be TRBD1 or TRBD2 (5 bases each). The CDR3 covers 13 residues. Trimming removed 4 bases from V and 1 base from J, with 8 bases in between. Germline V gene data show CDR1 as SGHRS and CDR2 as YFSETQ.

This clonotype was observed a few times. The chain couples TRBV18 to TRBJ1-5; unclear D gene. V was pared by 2 bases and J by 6 bases, with 11 bases between. CDR3 length equals 14 residues. In germline, CDR1 is KGHSH, CDR2 LQKENI. The CDR3 region has the DNA TGTGCCAGCTCACCAACCTACGGAGGTCAGCCCCAGCATTTT. As protein: CASSPTYGGQPQHF.

In its sample, this clonotype was seen many times. This chain uses TRBV11-2 with TRBJ2-1, with D perhaps TRBD1 (5 bases). The CDR3 has 16 residues. In germline, CDR1 is SGHAT, CDR2 FQNNGV. Deletions cut 5 bases from V and 0 bases from J, with 14 bases between. The DNA of the CDR3 is TGTGCCAGCAGCCCCAGGGCAGATAACTCCTACAATGAGCAGTTCTTC. Protein product: CASSPRADNSYNEQFF.

This clonotype has only a few counts. J is TRBJ2-7 and V is TRBV7-2, with D maybe TRBD2 (6 bases). Germline loops: CDR1 SGHTA, CDR2 FQGNSA. The CDR3 runs to 15 residues. Trimming removed 5 bases at V and 0 bases at J, with 14 bases between. The CDR3, as DNA: TGTGCCAGCAGCAAGACTAGTTCTAGCTCCTACGAGCAGTACTTC. This codes for CASSKTSSSSYEQYF.

This clonotype has only a few counts. This chain connects TRBV5-4 to TRBJ2-1; 11 positions agree with TRBD2. Germline CDR1 SGHNT, CDR2 YYREEE (reference sequence). The V segment lost 3 bases and the J segment 7 bases; nucleotides outside the gene matches: 6. This CDR3 has 15 amino acids. The CDR3 reads CASSSTSGDLNEQFF. The CDR3 coding sequence is TGTGCCAGCAGCTCGACTAGCGGGGATTTGAATGAGCAGTTCTTC. Full variable domain (remainder filled in from reference TRBV5-4 and TRBJ2-1): ETGVTQSPTHLIKTRGQQVTLRCSSQSGHNTVSWYQQALGQGPQFIFQYYREEENGRGNFPPRFSGLQFPNYSSELNVNALELDDSALYLCASSSTSGDLNEQFFGPGTRLTVL.

The V and J genes are TRBV6-2 or TRBV6-3 and TRBJ1-5; maybe TRBD1 (5 bases). V dropped 7 bases and J dropped 6 bases, with 13 bases sitting between them. Looked up from germline, CDR1 is MNHEY and CDR2 is SVGEGT. The CDR3 is made up of 13 amino acids. CDR3 in amino acids: CASTLRGSQPQHF. CDR3 nucleotide sequence: TGTGCCAGCACCTTGAGGGGCAGTCAGCCCCAGCATTTT.

This clonotype has a count of ten or more. In DNA, the CDR3 is TGTGCCATCAGGCCCCGGGTGGGGAGGGATTTGAATGAGCAGTTCTTC. This codes for CAIRPRVGRDLNEQFF. The rearrangement links TRBV10-3 to TRBJ2-1; 7 bases line up with TRBD2. After removal of 6 bases from V and 7 bases from J, the junction contained 15 bases not matched to a gene. CDR1 and CDR2 from the germline V gene are ENHRY and SYGVKD. The CDR3 is 16 residues long.

The chain recombines TRBV25-1 with TRBJ2-1, with D unclear. The CDR3 spans 12 residues. V was pared by 1 base and J by 8 bases, with 6 bases between. Germline V CDR1 and CDR2: MGHDK, SYGVNS. The CDR3 protein is CASSELVYEQFF. The CDR3 nucleotides are TGTGCCAGCAGTGAATTAGTCTATGAGCAGTTCTTC.

This sequence joins TRBV7-9 and TRBJ2-1; tentative D call: TRBD2 (6 bases). The V and J ends lost 0 bases and 9 bases respectively, with 15 bases between them. Germline V gene data show CDR1 as SEHNR and CDR2 as FQNEAQ (reference sequence). The CDR3 has 15 amino acids. This CDR3 reads CASSLAAGLVTEQFF. The CDR3 nucleotides read TGTGCCAGCAGCTTAGCGGCGGGATTGGTGACTGAGCAGTTCTTC.

This clonotype was counted only a few times. The chain combines TRBV7-2 with TRBJ2-1, with D perhaps TRBD2 (6 bases). The germline V gene encodes CDR1 SGHTA and CDR2 FQGNSA. Trimming removed 1 base from V and 6 bases from J, with 16 bases in between. This CDR3 comprises 16 residues. CDR3 loop: CASSLDAGFSGNEQFF. CDR3 sequence (DNA): TGTGCCAGCAGCTTAGATGCGGGATTTTCCGGCAATGAGCAGTTCTTC.

This clonotype turned up a few times. This chain uses TRBV6-4 with TRBJ2-3; 11 nucleotides align to TRBD2. The CDR3 is 15 residues long. Germline V gene lookup returns CDR1 MRHNA and CDR2 SNTAGT. The junction had 2 bases not matched to a gene; V was cut back by 0 bases and J by 6 bases. The CDR3, as DNA: TGTGCCAGCAGTGACTCTGGGACTAGCGGCGATACGCAGTATTTT. Amino acids: CASSDSGTSGDTQYF.

The rearrangement joins TRBV11-2 to TRBJ1-2; unclear D gene. The V end was cut by 0 bases, the J end by 4 bases, with 9 bases between. The CDR3 has 14 amino acids. Germline-derived CDR1 and CDR2 are SGHAT and FQNNGV. The CDR3 is CASSLDRLSYGYTF. CDR3 in DNA: TGTGCCAGCAGCTTAGACAGGCTGAGCTATGGCTACACCTTC. The full variable domain, with the rest looked up from reference TRBV11-2 and TRBJ1-2, is EAGVAQSPRYKIIEKRQSVAFWCNPISGHATLYWYQQILGQGPKLLIQFQNNGVVDDSQLPKDRFSAERLKGVDSTLKIQPAKLEDSAVYLCASSLDRLSYGYTFGSGTRLTVV.

The genes are TRBV5-6 and TRBJ1-4; no firm D call. The CDR3 loop spans 15 amino acids. The V gene's germline CDR1 is SGHDT and CDR2 YYEEEE. V lost 4 bases to trimming and J lost 7 bases, with 17 bases between them. CDR3 amino acids: CASSLAAGGSEKLFF. Here the CDR3 DNA reads TGTGCCAGCAGCCTTGCAGCGGGCGGGAGTGAAAAACTGTTTTTT.

The chain combines TRBV7-6 with TRBJ2-3, with D perhaps being TRBD1 or TRBD2 (5 bases each). Germline assignment: CDR1 SGHVS and CDR2 FNYEAQ. This CDR3 comprises 13 residues. V was shortened by 7 bases and J by 7 bases, with 15 bases between the two germline ends. This CDR3 reads CASTPRDANTQYF. The CDR3 DNA follows: TGTGCCAGCACCCCGAGGGACGCGAATACGCAGTATTTT.

This clonotype came up many times. The chain links TRBV12-3 or TRBV12-4 to TRBJ1-4; tentative D call: TRBD1 (5 bases). This CDR3 spans 17 amino acids. Trimming stripped 3 bases from V and 7 bases from J, with 21 bases between. CDR3 protein: CASSFDRINRGSEKLFF. Written as DNA, the CDR3 is TGTGCCAGCAGTTTCGACAGAATCAATCGGGGTAGTGAAAAACTGTTTTTT.

This clonotype showed up just a few times. V gene TRBV11-1 combines with J gene TRBJ2-1; D unresolved. The germline V gene has CDR1 SGHAT and CDR2 FQDESV (reference sequence). The CDR3 has 13 residues. The germline V and J ends were trimmed by 3 bases and 8 bases, with 11 bases remaining between them. The CDR3 spells CASSFSPSDEQFF. CDR3 nucleotide sequence: TGTGCCAGCAGCTTTAGTCCGTCCGATGAGCAGTTCTTC.

The chain links TRBV5-1 to TRBJ1-1; the D gene is possibly TRBD1 (5 bases). There are 14 residues in the CDR3. V was trimmed by 2 bases and J by 2 bases, leaving 10 bases between them. Germline V gives CDR1 SGHRS, CDR2 YFSETQ. CDR3 nucleotide sequence: TGCGCCAGCAGCTTATCCGGGGGAAACACTGAAGCTTTCTTT. Protein product: CASSLSGGNTEAFF.

The chain couples TRBV28 to TRBJ2-1, with 12 bases identical to TRBD2. Germline V CDR1 and CDR2: MDHEN, SYDVKM. The CDR3 loop spans 16 amino acids. The J segment lost 8 bases and the V segment lost 6 bases, leaving 11 bases of the junction unmatched. The CDR3 region is CASSSTSGRHLDEQFF. The CDR3 region has the DNA TGTGCCAGCAGCTCCACTAGCGGGAGGCACCTCGATGAGCAGTTCTTC.

This clonotype occurred many times. The rearrangement links TRBV2 to TRBJ2-3; D tentatively fits TRBD1 or TRBD2 (5 bases each). The V and J ends lost 4 bases and 3 bases respectively, with 20 bases between them. Germline loops: CDR1 SNHLY, CDR2 FYNNEI. The CDR3 length is 17 residues. The CDR3 nucleotides are TGTGCCAGCAGTGGGACCGGGACCCCCCTAAGGACAGATACGCAGTATTTT. It yields the protein CASSGTGTPLRTDTQYF.

This clonotype showed up just a few times. The chain couples TRBV7-3 to TRBJ2-3; TRBD2 is a possible D gene (6 bases). This CDR3 is 14 amino acids long. Trimming took 3 bases from V and 4 from J, leaving 11 bases between them. Germline V CDR1 and CDR2: SGHTA, FQGTGA. The CDR3 DNA sequence: TGTGCCAGCAGCTTCTCCGGAGGGCCAGATACGCAGTATTTT. It encodes CASSFSGGPDTQYF.

This clonotype was observed a handful of times. J is TRBJ1-6 and V is TRBV27; 7 bases match TRBD1. Germline values: CDR1 MNHEY, CDR2 SMNVEV (reference sequence). The CDR3 is made up of 15 amino acids. V shed 2 bases and J 6 bases; nucleotides not matched to a gene: 4. CDR3 loop: CASSLKGAGNSPLHF. The CDR3, as DNA: TGTGCCAGCAGTTTAAAGGGGGCCGGTAATTCACCCCTCCACTTT.

This chain joins TRBV30 and TRBJ2-1; 12 bases map to TRBD2. This CDR3 region has 15 residues. V gave up 3 bases and J gave up 5 bases; unmatched junction bases: 5. Germline CDR1 reads GTSNPN; CDR2 reads SVGIG (reference sequence). The CDR3 loop is CAWSPSGRANNEQFF. DNA for the CDR3: TGTGCCTGGAGCCCTAGCGGGAGGGCCAACAATGAGCAGTTCTTC.

The rearrangement links TRBV6-6 to TRBJ2-1; the match to TRBD2 covers 7 bases. Germline V gene lookup returns CDR1 MNHNY and CDR2 SVGAGI (reference sequence). The V gene end was trimmed by 7 bases and the J gene end by 9 bases; junction bases not matched to a gene: 18. CDR3 size: 16 residues. CDR3: CASTNPGLPTNGEQFF. CDR3 DNA sequence: TGTGCCAGCACTAACCCGGGACTACCGACAAACGGTGAGCAGTTCTTC.